This T cell receptor (beta chain) came from a study of metastatic and nonmetastatic thyroid tumors. TCRdb re-processed the PCR reads through MiXCR. Altogether roughly 58,000 clones are present, approximately 4.1% being singletons, with the ten largest covering approximately 20%. In its sample, this clone was seen many times. Thyroid surgery was preceded by no treatment in any patient. This CDR3 has 14 residues. The germline V gene encodes CDR1 LGHDT and CDR2 YNNKEL (reference sequence). Between the trimmed V and J ends, which lost 4 bases and 1 base, there was a span of 10 bases. The sequenced sample consisted of blood. The TCR originated in a female donor with papillary thyroid cancer or a benign thyroid nodule (not recorded which). Some clones in this sample may be carry-over from other donors' samples. V gene TRBV3-1 combines with J gene TRBJ2-5; tentative D call: TRBD2 (6 bases). CDR3: CASSRAGPQETQYF. CDR3 coding DNA: TGTGCCAGCAGCCGAGCGGGCCCCCAAGAGACCCAGTACTTC.